Sequencing of this T cell receptor beta chain was carried out in a study of OX40 agonist ivuxolimab in advanced cancers. Study overall: Allowance was made for prior anti-PD-1, anti-PD-L1 or anti-CTLA-4 therapy, and 35% to 40% had some. Broader study findings: Not determined was the antigen specificity of the expanded peripheral T cells. Dose levels from 0.1 to 3.0 mg/kg saw CD4+ and CD8+ blood T cells expand clonally by week 6.

V gave up 4 bases and J gave up 4 bases, with 12 bases separating them. Germline CDR1 reads SGHTA; CDR2 reads FQGNSA. CDR3 length: 14 residues. TCRdb's table, derived via immunoSEQ multiplex PCR, lists solely in-frame clones and lacks some. The sample consists of tens of thousands of clones, 84% of them appearing once. This clone was seen more than once but under ten times. Its antigen is unidentified. Sequenced here: CD4+ or CD8+ T cells sorted from blood, sampled in a trial of the OX40 agonist ivuxolimab. This receptor was obtained from an adult with an advanced solid tumor such as melanoma, head and neck, liver or kidney cancer. The V gene is TRBV7-2, the J gene TRBJ2-3; the D gene is possibly TRBD2 (7 bases). In DNA, the CDR3 is TGTGCCAGCAGCTGGCGGGGGCCCGCAGATACGCAGTATTTT. Amino acid sequence: CASSWRGPADTQYF. The whole variable domain, remainder taken from reference TRBV7-2 and TRBJ2-3, is GAGVSQSPSNKVTEKGKDVELRCDPISGHTALYWYRQSLGQGLEFLIYFQGNSAPDKSGLPSDRFSAERTGGSVSTLTIQRTQQEDSAVYLCASSWRGPADTQYFGPGTRLTVL.